This T cell receptor (beta chain) was sequenced in a study of cytomegalovirus exposure and HLA in healthy donors. Study observations and caveats: Across HLA loci, a later analysis found differing TCR association rates, with DRB1 most and HLA-C fewest. CMV antigen specificity of three CMV-associated chains was confirmed in vitro. Common viral pathogens seemed to be connected with several of the most significant clusters, according to a later analysis. Most observed TCR sequences were rare, whereas some public TCRs were detected in many donors.

Of note for this clone: Its target is not known.

Amplification used 60 Vbeta primers and 13 Jbeta primers. Assay: immunoSEQ multiplex PCR; the TCRdb copy retains only in-frame clones and omits some. Of about 98,000 clones detected, about 81% appear once; the ten largest clones hold roughly 11%. The sequence was collected from a man younger than 35 in good health and CMV-seropositive. The sample comprised PBMCs.

Here the CDR3 DNA reads TGTGCCAGCAGTTCGGCGGGGGGGCCCGTAGGGTACGAGCAGTACTTC. Translating gives CASSSAGGPVGYEQYF. This chain uses TRBV6-5 with TRBJ2-5, with 9 bases aligning to TRBD2. The tail of the sequence fits TRBJ2-7 better, so the J call may be wrong. The CDR3 consists of 16 residues. CDR1 and CDR2 from the germline V gene are MNHEY and SVGAGI.